The 32 T cell receptor beta chains presented below share a single source sample, sequenced in a study of a mutant IDH1 vaccine in newly diagnosed glioma. The assay was immunoSEQ multiplex PCR, and TCRdb's table has in-frame clones only and misses some. The table records about 44,000 clones, roughly 79% of them present only once. Antigens of these TCRs are unknown. Time point given: week 35, safety follow-up. Each vaccine dose was 300 ug of mutant IDH1 20-mer peptide, with topical imiquimod. The specimen was PBMCs, collected from a glioma patient whose treatment included an IDH1 peptide vaccine. All receptors come from a woman between 40 and 50 years old with glioma. Some clones in this sample may be carry-over from other donors' samples.

V and J are TRBV28 and TRBJ1-2; no clear D gene. The germline V gene has CDR1 MDHEN and CDR2 SYDVKM. Deletions cut 6 bases from V and 8 bases from J, with 7 bases between. The length of the CDR3 is 10 residues. CDR3 DNA sequence: TGTGCCAGCAGGGGTATCGGCTACACCTTC. Protein product: CASRGIGYTF.

The V gene is TRBV7-2, the J gene TRBJ2-3; the match to TRBD2 covers 12 bases. The CDR3 contains 16 residues. Germline lookup yields CDR1 SGHTA and CDR2 FQGNSA. V was clipped by 5 bases and J by 5 bases; unmatched bases: 8. The CDR3 sequence: CASSKSSGGAEDTQYF. The CDR3 DNA reads as TGTGCCAGCAGCAAGTCTAGCGGGGGGGCCGAAGATACGCAGTATTTT.

This clone was counted a single time. This chain uses TRBV25-1 with TRBJ1-2; D unclear. CDR3 length equals 15 residues. Germline V gives CDR1 MGHDK, CDR2 SYGVNS. Trimming cost V 6 bases and J 8 bases, with 22 bases left between them. CDR3 sequence reads: CASSASAQSNFGYTF. CDR3 DNA sequence: TGTGCCAGCAGCGCATCTGCCCAATCCAATTTCGGCTACACCTTC.

The chain joins TRBV25-1 to TRBJ2-3; D gene ambiguous. Trimming pared 6 bases from V and 0 bases from J, leaving 7 bases between. The CDR3 runs to 13 residues. Germline V lookup: CDR1 MGHDK, CDR2 SYGVNS. CDR3 nucleotide sequence: TGTGCCAGCAGGAAGCATAGCACAGATACGCAGTATTTT. Protein: CASRKHSTDTQYF.

This chain joins TRBV5-1 and TRBJ2-1; no definite D call. Trimming pared 0 bases from V and 4 bases from J, leaving 14 bases between. The CDR3 is made up of 16 amino acids. Germline lookup yields CDR1 SGHRS and CDR2 YFSETQ. The DNA of the CDR3 is TGCGCCAGCAGCTTGGATCGCCTAGGGCTATACAATGAGCAGTTCTTC. Its protein product is CASSLDRLGLYNEQFF. Looking up the rest from reference TRBV5-1 and TRBJ2-1 gives the full variable domain: KAGVTQTPRYLIKTRGQQVTLSCSPISGHRSVSWYQQTPGQGLQFLFEYFSETQRNKGNFPGRFSGRQFSNSRSEMNVSTLELGDSALYLCASSLDRLGLYNEQFFGPGTRLTVL.

The chain is built from TRBV4-1 and TRBJ2-5; TRBD2 matches 14 bases. The V gene's germline CDR1 is MGHRA and CDR2 YSYEKL. This CDR3 comprises 16 residues. J gave up 5 bases and V 4 bases, and 6 bases lay outside the gene matches. The CDR3 coding sequence is TGCGCCAGCAGCCCTGGGACTAGCGGGAGAATGGAGACCCAGTACTTC. This codes for CASSPGTSGRMETQYF.

The rearrangement joins TRBV5-8 to TRBJ2-7; TRBD1 is a possible D gene (5 bases). The CDR3 loop spans 14 amino acids. Between the trimmed V and J ends, which lost 0 bases and 1 base, there was a span of 8 bases. In germline, CDR1 is SGHTS, CDR2 YDEGEE. Here the CDR3 DNA reads TGTGCCAGCAGCTTGGAAGGGGCGTCCTACGAGCAGTACTTC. This encodes CASSLEGASYEQYF.

The rearrangement uses TRBV5-1 and TRBJ1-3; D ambiguous. The CDR3 is 13 residues long. Trimming took off 4 bases at V and 7 bases at J, with 12 bases between the two ends. Looked up from germline, CDR1 is SGHRS and CDR2 is YFSETQ. The CDR3 protein is CASSPPSGNTIYF. The CDR3 region has the DNA TGCGCCAGCAGCCCTCCTTCGGGGAACACCATATATTTT.

The chain employs TRBV18 and TRBJ2-3; 8 nucleotides match TRBD2. This CDR3 has 14 residues. Germline V lookup: CDR1 KGHSH, CDR2 LQKENI. V lost 6 bases to trimming and J lost 5 bases; unmatched junction nucleotides: 7. CDR3 in amino acids: CASSGGLAKDTQYF. The CDR3, as DNA: TGTGCCAGCTCCGGAGGACTAGCAAAAGATACGCAGTATTTT. Combining the CDR3 with reference TRBV18 and TRBJ2-3 gives the whole variable domain NAGVMQNPRHLVRRRGQEARLRCSPMKGHSHVYWYRQLPEEGLKFMVYLQKENIIDESGMPKERFSAEFPKEGPSILRIQQVVRGDSAAYFCASSGGLAKDTQYFGPGTRLTVL.

The chain has TRBV11-2 and TRBJ2-7; D is unclear. In germline, CDR1 is SGHAT, CDR2 FQNNGV. Deletions cut 5 bases from V and 1 base from J, with 12 bases between. This CDR3 contains 14 residues. CDR3 sequence (DNA): TGTGCCAGCAGCCCACTGGACCGGTCCTACGAGCAGTACTTC. It translates to CASSPLDRSYEQYF.

The V and J genes are TRBV6-4 and TRBJ2-1, with D possibly matching TRBD2 (5 bases). The CDR3 runs to 16 residues. V shed 2 bases and J shed 6 bases, with 17 bases lying between them. Germline CDR1 is MRHNA and CDR2 is SNTAGT. In DNA, the CDR3 is TGTGCCAGCAGTGACGGCGTAGCCCGAGGAGGCAATGAGCAGTTCTTC. As protein: CASSDGVARGGNEQFF.

This rearrangement joins TRBV7-9 to TRBJ2-5; D remains unclear. With 0 bases removed from V and 2 bases from J, the gap between germline ends came to 10 bases. Germline CDR1 reads SEHNR; CDR2 reads FQNEAQ (reference sequence). The length of the CDR3 is 15 residues. The CDR3 reads CASSLALARQETQYF. CDR3 DNA sequence: TGTGCCAGCAGCTTAGCGCTCGCAAGGCAAGAGACCCAGTACTTC.

This clone came up a few times. The V and J genes are TRBV27 and TRBJ2-7; D might be TRBD1 or TRBD2, each matching 5 bases. Germline lookup yields CDR1 MNHEY and CDR2 SMNVEV (reference sequence). The CDR3 consists of 17 residues. V was pared by 5 bases and J by 4 bases, with 24 bases between. The CDR3 loop is CASSPGWGPGTSYEQYF. The DNA of the CDR3 is TGTGCCAGCAGTCCCGGATGGGGCCCGGGAACCTCTTACGAGCAGTACTTC.

The gene calls are TRBV4-3 and TRBJ2-1; the match to TRBD2 covers 9 bases. Germline CDR1 is LGHNA and CDR2 is YSLEER. Trimming at V came to 4 bases and at J to 8 bases, leaving 9 bases not matched to a gene. CDR3 size: 15 residues. CDR3 in DNA: TGCGCCAGCAGCCCAAGTAGCGGGAGCGAGTATGAGCAGTTCTTC. Its translation is CASSPSSGSEYEQFF.

This chain joins TRBV2 and TRBJ1-3; D may be TRBD1 (6 bases). The CDR3 is made up of 14 amino acids. Deletions cut 4 bases from V and 4 bases from J, with 11 bases between. Germline loops: CDR1 SNHLY, CDR2 FYNNEI. The CDR3 loop reads CASSVGQRGNTIYF. The DNA for the CDR3 is TGTGCCAGCAGTGTAGGACAGCGGGGAAACACCATATATTTT.

The chain joins TRBV28 to TRBJ1-2, with D perhaps TRBD1 (6 bases). The V and J ends lost 8 bases and 2 bases respectively, with 12 bases between them. Germline-derived CDR1 and CDR2 are MDHEN and SYDVKM. CDR3 length: 13 amino acids. CDR3 in amino acids: CASSSQGNYGYTF. The CDR3 DNA reads TGTGCCAGCTCCTCTCAGGGGAACTATGGCTACACCTTC.

This chain uses TRBV6-1 with TRBJ1-5, with TRBD1 identical over 9 bases. With 4 bases clipped from V and 6 bases from J, the junction kept 10 bases outside the gene matches. This CDR3 is built from 16 residues. The germline gives CDR1 MNHNS, CDR2 SASEGT. For the CDR3, the DNA is TGTGCCAGCAGTGTTGGACAGGGGATTTTGGGTCAGCCCCAGCATTTT. Amino acid sequence: CASSVGQGILGQPQHF.

This clone has more than one count but fewer than ten. The chain couples TRBV6-1 to TRBJ1-1; tentatively, D is TRBD1 (6 bases). Per germline, CDR1 MNHNS and CDR2 SASEGT. Trimming cost V 3 bases and J 9 bases, with 11 bases left between them. The CDR3 loop spans 12 amino acids. CDR3 loop: CASSEGGRKAFF. CDR3 nucleotides: TGTGCCAGCAGTGAGGGGGGGCGCAAAGCTTTCTTT.

CDR3 coding DNA: TGTGCCTGGAGTACAGTACCCCGAAGTCCGGGGGCAACTAATGAAAAACTGTTTTTT. Its translation: CAWSTVPRSPGATNEKLFF. The chain couples TRBV30 to TRBJ1-4, with D possibly matching TRBD1 (5 bases). Trimming stripped 2 bases from V and 0 bases from J, with 22 bases between. The CDR3 loop spans 19 amino acids. Germline values: CDR1 GTSNPN, CDR2 SVGIG (reference sequence).

This rearrangement joins TRBV10-3 to TRBJ1-2; D gene ambiguous. V was cut by 6 bases and J by 0 bases, with 11 bases left in between. Germline CDR1 and CDR2: ENHRY and SYGVKD. The CDR3 is 14 amino acids. As DNA, the CDR3 is TGTGCCATCAGAGGCGCCTTGGCTAACTATGGCTACACCTTC. Residues: CAIRGALANYGYTF.

The chain recombines TRBV7-8 with TRBJ1-2, with D hard to call. V gave up 5 bases and J gave up 2 bases, with 12 bases separating them. CDR3 size: 14 residues. Per germline, CDR1 SGHVS and CDR2 FQNEAQ. CDR3 nucleotides: TGTGCCAGCAGCCCGCGCCCGGGGAACTATGGCTACACCTTC. It is translated as CASSPRPGNYGYTF. Full variable domain (missing parts from reference TRBV7-8 and TRBJ1-2): GAGVSQSPRYKVAKRGQDVALRCDPISGHVSLFWYQQALGQGPEFLTYFQNEAQLDKSGLPSDRFFAERPEGSVSTLKIQRTQQEDSAVYLCASSPRPGNYGYTFGSGTRLTVV.

The chain employs TRBV5-1 and TRBJ1-2, with 7 nucleotides matching TRBD1. The V gene end was trimmed by 0 bases and the J gene end by 6 bases; junction bases not matched to a gene: 2. Germline V gene data show CDR1 as SGHRS and CDR2 as YFSETQ. This CDR3 is built from 13 residues. This chain's CDR3 is CASSLEQGDGYTF. CDR3 DNA: TGCGCCAGCAGCTTGGAGCAGGGGGATGGCTACACCTTC.

V and J are TRBV7-2 and TRBJ2-5; 8 bases map to TRBD2. The junction had 4 bases not matched to a gene; V was cut back by 5 bases and J by 5 bases. CDR3 length: 13 residues. From germline, CDR1 is SGHTA and CDR2 FQGNSA. CDR3 in amino acids: CASSTGLVETQYF. The CDR3 region has the DNA TGTGCCAGCAGCACGGGACTAGTGGAGACCCAGTACTTC. The whole variable domain, filled in from reference TRBV7-2 and TRBJ2-5, reads GAGVSQSPSNKVTEKGKDVELRCDPISGHTALYWYRQSLGQGLEFLIYFQGNSAPDKSGLPSDRFSAERTGGSVSTLTIQRTQQEDSAVYLCASSTGLVETQYFGPGTRLLVL.

J is TRBJ1-6 and V is TRBV5-1; D perhaps matches TRBD1 (6 bases). This CDR3 has 14 amino acids. The V end was cut by 4 bases, the J end by 8 bases, with 13 bases between. Germline V gives CDR1 SGHRS, CDR2 YFSETQ. The CDR3 spells CASSLRGPDSPLHF. The CDR3 coding sequence is TGCGCCAGCAGCCTCAGGGGCCCGGATTCACCCCTCCACTTT.

The chain carries TRBV4-3 and TRBJ1-3; weak D call: TRBD1 (5 bases). Per the germline V gene, CDR1 is LGHNA and CDR2 is YSLEER. The V end was cut by 1 base, the J end by 4 bases, with 8 bases between. CDR3 length: 14 amino acids. CDR3 DNA sequence: TGCGCCAGCAGCCAAGCAGGGATCGGAAACACCATATATTTT. Translated, it gives CASSQAGIGNTIYF.

CDR3 nucleotides: TGTGCCAGCAGTCTCATTAGGCGGGAGCAGCAGTACTTC. Protein: CASSLIRREQQYF. The chain recombines TRBV28 with TRBJ2-7; the match to TRBD2 covers 7 bases. The length of the CDR3 is 13 residues. Per the germline V gene, CDR1 is MDHEN and CDR2 is SYDVKM. V gave up 5 bases and J gave up 8 bases; unmatched junction bases: 9.

The chain couples TRBV27 to TRBJ1-3; TRBD1 aligns across 12 bases. The CDR3 spans 18 residues. J lost 0 bases, V lost 9 bases, and 12 bases had no gene match. From germline, CDR1 is MNHEY and CDR2 SMNVEV (reference sequence). CDR3 DNA sequence: TGTGCCAGTATCGGGACAGGGGGCGCGAGCAGCTCTGGAAACACCATATATTTT. Translation gives CASIGTGGASSSGNTIYF.

The chain is built from TRBV15 and TRBJ2-3; no definite D call. The CDR3 loop spans 12 amino acids. V was trimmed by 6 bases and J by 4 bases, leaving 8 bases between them. From germline, CDR1 is LNHNV and CDR2 YYDKDF (reference sequence). The CDR3 loop reads CATSPNSDTQYF. Written as DNA, the CDR3 is TGTGCCACCAGTCCGAACTCAGATACGCAGTATTTT.

The genes are TRBV7-3 and TRBJ2-3; D is possibly TRBD2 (6 bases). From germline, CDR1 is SGHTA and CDR2 FQGTGA. V gave up 0 bases and J gave up 5 bases, with 12 bases separating them. The CDR3 consists of 15 residues. The CDR3, as DNA: TGTGCCAGCAGCTTAACGTTGGGGGGTGGAGATACGCAGTATTTT. This translates into CASSLTLGGGDTQYF.

The table lists this clone with a count of one. The chain joins TRBV19 to TRBJ2-1; 9 bases map to TRBD2. The length of the CDR3 is 14 residues. Germline CDR1 LNHDA, CDR2 SQIVND (reference sequence). Trimming removed 7 bases from V and 10 bases from J; junction bases left unmatched: 11. CDR3 protein: CASTPAGGFREQFF. The CDR3, as DNA: TGTGCCAGTACTCCAGCGGGAGGTTTTCGGGAGCAGTTCTTC.

The chain uses TRBV28 and TRBJ1-2; TRBD1 matches 8 bases. This CDR3 is 19 amino acids long. Germline lookup yields CDR1 MDHEN and CDR2 SYDVKM. Trimming removed 6 bases from V and 6 bases from J; junction bases left unmatched: 24. CDR3 nucleotides: TGTGCCAGCAGCCCAAGGGTGAGGACAGGGTTAACCCTATGGGATGGCTACACCTTC. Translating gives CASSPRVRTGLTLWDGYTF.

This chain uses TRBV5-1 with TRBJ1-1, with TRBD1 as a possible D gene (6 bases). Deletions cut 0 bases from V and 6 bases from J, with 9 bases between. The germline V gene has CDR1 SGHRS and CDR2 YFSETQ. The CDR3 sequence is 13 residues long. CDR3 region: CASSLEGGAEAFF. The CDR3 DNA follows: TGCGCCAGCAGCTTGGAGGGGGGCGCTGAAGCTTTCTTT.